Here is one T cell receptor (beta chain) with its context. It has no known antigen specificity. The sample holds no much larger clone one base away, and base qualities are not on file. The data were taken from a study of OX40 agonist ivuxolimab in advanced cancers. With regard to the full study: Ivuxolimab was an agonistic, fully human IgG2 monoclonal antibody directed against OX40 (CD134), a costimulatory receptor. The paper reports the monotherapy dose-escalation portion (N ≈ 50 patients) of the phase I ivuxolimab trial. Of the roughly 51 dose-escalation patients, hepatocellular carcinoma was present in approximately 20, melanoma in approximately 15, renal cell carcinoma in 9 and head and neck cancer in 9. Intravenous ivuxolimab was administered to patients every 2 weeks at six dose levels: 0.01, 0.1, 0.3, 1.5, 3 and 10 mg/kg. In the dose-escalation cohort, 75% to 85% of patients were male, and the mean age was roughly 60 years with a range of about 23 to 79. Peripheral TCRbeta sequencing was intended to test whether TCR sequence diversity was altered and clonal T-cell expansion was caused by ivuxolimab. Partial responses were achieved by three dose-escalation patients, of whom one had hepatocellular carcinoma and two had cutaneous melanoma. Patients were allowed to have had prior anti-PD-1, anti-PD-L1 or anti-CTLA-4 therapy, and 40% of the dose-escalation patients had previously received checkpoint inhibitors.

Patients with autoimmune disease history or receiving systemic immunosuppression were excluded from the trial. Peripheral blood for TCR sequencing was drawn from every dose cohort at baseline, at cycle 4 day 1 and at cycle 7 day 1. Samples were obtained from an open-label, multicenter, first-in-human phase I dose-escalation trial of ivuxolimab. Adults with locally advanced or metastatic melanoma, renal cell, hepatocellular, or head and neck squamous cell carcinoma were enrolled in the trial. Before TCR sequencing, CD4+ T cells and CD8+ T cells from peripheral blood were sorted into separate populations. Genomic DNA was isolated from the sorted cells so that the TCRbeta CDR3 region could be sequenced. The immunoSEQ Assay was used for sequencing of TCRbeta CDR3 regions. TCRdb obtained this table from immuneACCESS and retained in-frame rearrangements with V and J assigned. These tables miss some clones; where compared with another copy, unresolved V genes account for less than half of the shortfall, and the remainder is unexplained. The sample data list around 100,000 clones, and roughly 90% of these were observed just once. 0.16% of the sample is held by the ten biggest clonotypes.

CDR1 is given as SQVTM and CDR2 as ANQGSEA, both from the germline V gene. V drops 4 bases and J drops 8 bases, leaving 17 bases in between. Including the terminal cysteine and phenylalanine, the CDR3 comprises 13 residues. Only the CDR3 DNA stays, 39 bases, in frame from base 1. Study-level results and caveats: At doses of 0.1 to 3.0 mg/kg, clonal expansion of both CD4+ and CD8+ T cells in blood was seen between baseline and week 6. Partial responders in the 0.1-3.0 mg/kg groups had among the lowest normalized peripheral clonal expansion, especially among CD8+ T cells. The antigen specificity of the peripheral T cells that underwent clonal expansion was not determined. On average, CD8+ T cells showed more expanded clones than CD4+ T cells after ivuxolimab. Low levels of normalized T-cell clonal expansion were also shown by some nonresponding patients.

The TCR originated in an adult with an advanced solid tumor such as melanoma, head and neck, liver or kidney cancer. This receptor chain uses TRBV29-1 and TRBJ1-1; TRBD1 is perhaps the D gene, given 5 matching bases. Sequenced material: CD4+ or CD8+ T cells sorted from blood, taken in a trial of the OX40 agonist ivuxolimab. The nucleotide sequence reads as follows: TGCAGCGTTGTGAGGGGCCTACTTTTCGAAGCTTTCTTT. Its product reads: CSVVRGLLFEAFF.